This T cell receptor (beta chain) is from a study of blood T cell repertoires in COVID-19 (TCRdb year 2020). In terms of the full investigation: Collaborator samples came from the United States, Italy and Spain and covered acute and convalescent phases of COVID-19. The repertoires were made available in a free public database intended to serve as a resource for research on the immune response to SARS-CoV-2. Where available, HLA class I and class II types were obtained from metadata supplied by the sample provider rather than from assay-based typing. Subjects who had been exposed to COVID-19, were actively infected with it, or had recovered from it provided the deeply sampled blood TCRbeta repertoires that made up the dataset. The material from the prospective study consisted of cDNA or gDNA derived from T cells, B-cell-depleted T cells, or PBMCs. Samples were obtained from the ongoing ImmuneRACE study (first 160 participants) and from 1,200 or so subjects provided by 6 global collaborators. The sample metadata nearly always contained a de-identified subject ID, COVID-19 status, age in years and sex. General conclusions and limits of the study: Clinical and demographic metadata were provided uncurated, with the amount varying by source and participant.

TCRbeta CDR3 regions were amplified from genomic DNA by means of the immunoSEQ Assay, a bias-controlled multiplex PCR. The study's processing was this. Within the assay, amplification of reference gene primers was used to estimate how many nucleated cells each sample contained. To quantify the absolute abundance of each unique TCRbeta CDR3 rearrangement, sequence reads were collapsed and filtered. For each sample, productive Simpson clonality was calculated as the square root of Simpson's diversity index across productive rearrangements. This immuneACCESS table, as held by TCRdb, lists in-frame sequences with V and J called but not all clones. Of the missing ones, under half trace to an unresolved V gene in checked studies; the others have no known cause. V and J calls and clone size are given by that table; D and trimming were obtained from the DNA. Within this sample are some 120,000 clones, with approximately 80% of them counted one time only. Roughly 15% of the sample belongs to the ten largest clones.

As to this clone: The antigen this receptor binds is unknown. The input lacks base qualities; no much larger clone sits a single base away.

CDR1 MNHNS and CDR2 SASEGT were looked up in the germline V gene. Its CDR3 holds 16 amino acids, cysteine through phenylalanine. Only the CDR3 region is kept as DNA, spanning 48 bases read in frame from base 1. From V the trimming removes 3 bases and from J it removes 1 base, while the gene matches leave 5 bases of the junction unaccounted for. Each collaborating institution followed its own protocols to collect whole blood in K2EDTA tubes. For TCRbeta analysis, collaborator samples were shipped as frozen whole blood, as isolated PBMCs, or as DNA extracted from either sample type. The TCR originated in a woman in her forties or fifties with acute or convalescent COVID-19. The sequenced sample was peripheral blood. The receptor chain draws on TRBV6-1 and TRBJ1-5; TRBD1 aligns with 8 central bases. DNA sequence: TGTGCCAGCAGTGACCGGACAGGGTCAAGCAATCAGCCCCAGCATTTT. Its translation reads: CASSDRTGSSNQPQHF.